The 7 T cell receptor beta chains below all came from one sample that was sequenced in a study of T-cell reconstitution after alpha-beta-depleted transplantation in children. Unique molecular identifiers were built into the TCRbeta library. TCRdb reanalysed the PCR reads using MiXCR and keeps one entry per CDR3 protein. This table holds hundreds of thousands of distinct CDR3 sequences, approximately 11% found once. The sequenced sample was PBMCs, obtained before TCRalphabeta/CD19-depleted stem cell transplant. These receptors originate from a child less than two years old with acute myeloid leukemia, due to receive a stem cell transplant.

This clonotype was found many times. V is TRBV7-6 and J is TRBJ2-3, with 9 nucleotides matching TRBD1. Germline-derived CDR1 and CDR2 are SGHVS and FNYEAQ. The CDR3 is 16 amino acids. The junction had 11 bases not matched to a gene; V was cut back by 5 bases and J by 5 bases. The CDR3 here is CASSLITDRGRDTQYF. The CDR3 nucleotides read TGTGCCAGCAGCCTGATAACGGACAGGGGAAGAGATACGCAGTATTTT.

This clonotype was seen more than once but under ten times. The chain recombines TRBV18 with TRBJ2-6; D is unresolved. The CDR3 totals 14 residues. The V gene lost 3 bases and the J gene lost 0 bases, with 3 bases spanning the gap. CDR1 and CDR2 from the germline V gene are KGHSH and LQKENI. The CDR3 here is CASSPTSGANVLTF. The CDR3 region has the DNA TGTGCCAGCTCACCGACCTCTGGGGCCAACGTCCTGACTTTC.

This clonotype was counted ten times or more. The chain couples TRBV7-3 to TRBJ2-6, with D unresolved. Looked up from germline, CDR1 is SGHTA and CDR2 is FQGTGA. V was pared by 3 bases and J by 11 bases, with 11 bases between. This CDR3 is built from 13 residues. The CDR3 loop is CASSFRPIDVLTF. DNA for the CDR3: TGTGCCAGCAGCTTCCGACCGATAGACGTCCTGACTTTC.

This clonotype was seen many times. The genes are TRBV30 and TRBJ2-4; D remains unclear. This CDR3 is 13 amino acids long. The V end lost 0 bases, the J end lost 0 bases, and 3 bases lay between the germline ends. The germline gives CDR1 GTSNPN, CDR2 SVGIG (reference sequence). The CDR3 protein is CAWSVTAKNIQYF. The CDR3 bases are TGTGCCTGGAGTGTGACAGCCAAAAACATTCAGTACTTC.

This clonotype was seen at least ten times. This chain joins TRBV2 and TRBJ2-7; D not resolved. CDR1 is SNHLY and CDR2 is FYNNEI in the germline V gene. The CDR3 is made up of 13 amino acids. Trimming took off 3 bases at V and 6 bases at J, with 12 bases between the two ends. CDR3 in amino acids: CASSEAPGFEQYF. CDR3 DNA sequence: TGTGCCAGCAGTGAGGCCCCCGGCTTCGAGCAGTACTTC.

This clonotype was counted many times. The chain's CDR3 is CASSLFRGGLDGYTF. The CDR3 DNA reads TGTGCCAGCAGTTTATTTCGGGGAGGCCTAGATGGCTACACCTTC. The chain employs TRBV27 and TRBJ1-2; D not resolved. This CDR3 is built from 15 residues. Deletions cut 1 base from V and 6 bases from J, with 15 bases between. CDR1 and CDR2 from the germline V gene are MNHEY and SMNVEV (reference sequence).

There are many counts of this clonotype. This CDR3 reads CASSSRTGGASGELFF. The CDR3, as DNA: TGTGCCAGCAGCTCTCGGACAGGGGGCGCTTCCGGGGAGCTGTTTTTT. This sequence joins TRBV7-3 and TRBJ2-2; 11 bases agree with TRBD1. From germline, CDR1 is SGHTA and CDR2 FQGTGA. The CDR3 covers 16 residues. V lost 4 bases, J lost 6 bases, and 7 bases stayed unmatched.